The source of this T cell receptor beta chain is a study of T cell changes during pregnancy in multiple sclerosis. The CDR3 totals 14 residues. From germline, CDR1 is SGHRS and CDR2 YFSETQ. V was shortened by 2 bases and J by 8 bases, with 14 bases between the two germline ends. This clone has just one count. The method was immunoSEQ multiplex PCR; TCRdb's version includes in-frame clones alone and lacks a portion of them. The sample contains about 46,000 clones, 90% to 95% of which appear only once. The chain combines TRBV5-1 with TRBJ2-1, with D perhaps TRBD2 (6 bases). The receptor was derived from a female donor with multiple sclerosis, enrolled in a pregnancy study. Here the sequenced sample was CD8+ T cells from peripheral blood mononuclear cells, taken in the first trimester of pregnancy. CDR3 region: CASSFSGPWDEQFF. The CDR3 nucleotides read TGCGCCAGCAGCTTCAGCGGGCCTTGGGATGAGCAGTTCTTC.